The subject of this entry is one TCR beta chain. Libraries were prepared by immunoSEQ multiplex PCR; TCRdb keeps only in-frame clonotypes and omits some of them. The data hold about 35,000 clones, with roughly 90% observed a single time. The sample originates from a study of T cell changes during pregnancy in multiple sclerosis. CDR1 SGHAT and CDR2 FQNNGV come from the germline V gene. CDR3 length: 16 amino acids. The germline V and J ends were trimmed by 0 bases and 1 base, with 13 bases remaining between them. This sequence originates from a female donor with multiple sclerosis, enrolled in a pregnancy study. The genes are TRBV11-2 and TRBJ2-7; tentatively, D is TRBD2 (6 bases). The sequencing used CD8+ T cells from peripheral blood mononuclear cells, collected in the third trimester of pregnancy. CDR3 residues: CASSLDYGGGSYEQYF. DNA of the CDR3: TGTGCCAGCAGCTTAGATTATGGGGGAGGTTCCTACGAGCAGTACTTC.